The 12 T cell receptor beta chains reported below all come from one sample, sequenced in a study of OX40 agonist ivuxolimab in advanced cancers. Data came from immunoSEQ multiplex PCR; TCRdb stores just in-frame clones and leaves some out. The sample has 20,000 to 25,000 clones; 80% to 95% are singletons. Sequenced material: CD4+ or CD8+ T cells sorted from blood, taken in a trial of the OX40 agonist ivuxolimab. The source of these receptors is an adult with an advanced solid tumor such as melanoma, head and neck, liver or kidney cancer.

The V and J genes are TRBV5-1 and TRBJ1-6; a possible D gene is TRBD1 (6 bases). Trimming cost V 4 bases and J 10 bases, with 18 bases left between them. Germline V gene lookup returns CDR1 SGHRS and CDR2 YFSETQ. This CDR3 region has 15 residues. The CDR3 DNA follows: TGCGCCAGCAGCCTCGGTAGGGCAGGGGACTCACCCCTCCACTTT. Translated, it gives CASSLGRAGDSPLHF.

The gene calls are TRBV19 and TRBJ1-1; D is unclear. V shed 6 bases and J shed 0 bases, with 8 bases lying between them. Germline CDR1 and CDR2: LNHDA and SQIVND (reference sequence). This CDR3 has 13 residues. Here the CDR3 reads CASSSTVNTEAFF. Here the CDR3 DNA reads TGTGCCAGTAGCTCGACGGTGAACACTGAAGCTTTCTTT.

The chain recombines TRBV14 with TRBJ2-7, with 7 bases aligning to TRBD1. The CDR3 runs to 15 residues. Trimming took 4 bases from V and 6 from J; bases not matched to a gene: 12. Germline-derived CDR1 and CDR2 are SGHDN and FVKESK. The CDR3 DNA sequence: TGTGCCAGCAGCCCCATCACAGGGGAGCGAGGCGAGCAGTACTTC. Translated, it gives CASSPITGERGEQYF.

The genes are TRBV5-1 and TRBJ2-1; no definite D call. Germline V gene sequence: CDR1 SGHRS, CDR2 YFSETQ. The CDR3 spans 15 residues. With 4 bases removed from V and 0 bases from J, the gap between germline ends came to 11 bases. CDR3 in DNA: TGCGCCAGCAGCGTGACACTGAGCTCCTACAATGAGCAGTTCTTC. This encodes CASSVTLSSYNEQFF.

For the CDR3, the DNA is TGCGCCAGCAGCCAATCGGGGGGCTTCGATGGTGATTCACCCCTCCACTTT. As protein: CASSQSGGFDGDSPLHF. V usage is TRBV4-1 and J usage is TRBJ1-6; TRBD1 is a possible D gene (6 bases). Trimming stripped 2 bases from V and 8 bases from J, with 19 bases between. CDR1 is MGHRA, CDR2 YSYEKL, per germline. The CDR3 consists of 17 residues.

This chain joins TRBV2 and TRBJ1-2; D is unclear. V was trimmed by 2 bases and J by 2 bases, leaving 15 bases between them. Germline V gene sequence: CDR1 SNHLY, CDR2 FYNNEI. CDR3 length: 16 residues. The CDR3 DNA reads TGTGCCAGCAGTGAATATGCCCTGACGGGCAACTATGGCTACACCTTC. Amino acids: CASSEYALTGNYGYTF.

The chain has TRBV6-6 and TRBJ2-3; 10 bases are shared with TRBD1. Trimming at V came to 5 bases and at J to 3 bases, leaving 2 bases not matched to a gene. The CDR3 contains 14 residues. Germline V gene data show CDR1 as MNHNY and CDR2 as SVGAGI (reference sequence). CDR3 sequence reads: CASSRQGATDTQYF. CDR3 sequence (DNA): TGTGCCAGCAGTCGACAGGGGGCTACAGATACGCAGTATTTT.

In its sample, this clone was seen once. The chain employs TRBV29-1 and TRBJ1-2, with unresolved D. The CDR3 consists of 11 residues. Between the trimmed V and J ends, which lost 4 bases and 2 bases, there was a span of 5 bases. Per the germline V gene, CDR1 is SQVTM and CDR2 is ANQGSEA. The CDR3 protein is CSVAQNYGYTF. CDR3 coding DNA: TGCAGCGTTGCACAGAACTATGGCTACACCTTC.

The V gene is TRBV14, the J gene TRBJ1-6; no definite D call. Germline values: CDR1 SGHDN, CDR2 FVKESK. The CDR3 runs to 14 residues. The V end was cut by 0 bases, the J end by 6 bases, with 6 bases between. The CDR3 DNA follows: TGTGCCAGCAGCCAAGACCGGCGTAATTCACCCCTCCACTTT. This encodes CASSQDRRNSPLHF.

This clone was seen a few times. The chain links TRBV6-6 to TRBJ1-2; the D gene is possibly TRBD1 (5 bases). V lost 5 bases and J lost 0, with 13 bases in between. This CDR3 comprises 15 residues. Germline V CDR1 and CDR2: MNHNY, SVGAGI (reference sequence). DNA of the CDR3: TGTGCCAGCAGTCTCCGGGGGGTTGCTAACTATGGCTACACCTTC. It specifies CASSLRGVANYGYTF.

Details on this clone: This may stem from a read error, because a much larger clone lies one nucleotide away. The rearrangement joins TRBV4-1 to TRBJ2-7; D may be TRBD1 (7 bases). Trimming shortened V by 5 bases and J by 6 bases, and 20 bases separated the two germline ends. Germline CDR1 and CDR2: MGHRA and YSYEKL. The CDR3 has 15 amino acids. The CDR3 spells CASSVGRGASLEQYF. Written as DNA, the CDR3 is TGCGCCAGCAGCGTTGGCAGGGGGGCTTCTCTCGAGCAGTACTTC.

In its sample, this clone was seen once. The chain couples TRBV7-9 to TRBJ2-3; D is unclear. There are 14 residues in the CDR3. Per the germline V gene, CDR1 is SEHNR and CDR2 is FQNEAQ (reference sequence). V lost 2 bases and J lost 3, with 9 bases in between. The CDR3 DNA follows: TGTGCCAGCAGCTTAACGTTGGGGACAGATACGCAGTATTTT. Its protein product is CASSLTLGTDTQYF.